The following is a TCR beta chain sequence with its context. Its cognate antigen is unknown. TCRdb's copy holds only in-frame clones and misses some; the assay was immunoSEQ multiplex PCR. Of around 1.9 million clones detected, about 93% appear once; the ten largest clones hold under 2%. The data originate from a study of shared clonotypes between healthy human individuals. General study points: With few donors, the genetic and exposure-history diversity represented was limited. In contrast to clonotypes shared by all four donors, non-shared clonotypes had lower generation probabilities.

CDR1 MNHEY and CDR2 SMNVEV come from the germline V gene (reference sequence). The CDR3 is made up of 17 amino acids. The junction had 11 bases not matched to a gene; V was cut back by 2 bases and J by 2 bases. Naive CD8 cells lacked CD45RO, underwent positive selection for CCR7 and left out terminally differentiated effector memory CD45RA+ cells. Nashville, Tennessee was home to all donors, each a Caucasian adult. The rearrangement uses TRBV27 and TRBJ2-7; 8 bases agree with TRBD1. Sequenced sample: naive CD8+ T cells from PBMCs. The TCR originated in a man aged 18 to 30 in good health. Some clones in this sample may be carry-over from other donors' samples. The CDR3 loop is CASSLILGTGIPYEQYF. The CDR3 DNA is TGTGCCAGCAGTTTAATTTTGGGGACAGGAATACCCTACGAGCAGTACTTC.